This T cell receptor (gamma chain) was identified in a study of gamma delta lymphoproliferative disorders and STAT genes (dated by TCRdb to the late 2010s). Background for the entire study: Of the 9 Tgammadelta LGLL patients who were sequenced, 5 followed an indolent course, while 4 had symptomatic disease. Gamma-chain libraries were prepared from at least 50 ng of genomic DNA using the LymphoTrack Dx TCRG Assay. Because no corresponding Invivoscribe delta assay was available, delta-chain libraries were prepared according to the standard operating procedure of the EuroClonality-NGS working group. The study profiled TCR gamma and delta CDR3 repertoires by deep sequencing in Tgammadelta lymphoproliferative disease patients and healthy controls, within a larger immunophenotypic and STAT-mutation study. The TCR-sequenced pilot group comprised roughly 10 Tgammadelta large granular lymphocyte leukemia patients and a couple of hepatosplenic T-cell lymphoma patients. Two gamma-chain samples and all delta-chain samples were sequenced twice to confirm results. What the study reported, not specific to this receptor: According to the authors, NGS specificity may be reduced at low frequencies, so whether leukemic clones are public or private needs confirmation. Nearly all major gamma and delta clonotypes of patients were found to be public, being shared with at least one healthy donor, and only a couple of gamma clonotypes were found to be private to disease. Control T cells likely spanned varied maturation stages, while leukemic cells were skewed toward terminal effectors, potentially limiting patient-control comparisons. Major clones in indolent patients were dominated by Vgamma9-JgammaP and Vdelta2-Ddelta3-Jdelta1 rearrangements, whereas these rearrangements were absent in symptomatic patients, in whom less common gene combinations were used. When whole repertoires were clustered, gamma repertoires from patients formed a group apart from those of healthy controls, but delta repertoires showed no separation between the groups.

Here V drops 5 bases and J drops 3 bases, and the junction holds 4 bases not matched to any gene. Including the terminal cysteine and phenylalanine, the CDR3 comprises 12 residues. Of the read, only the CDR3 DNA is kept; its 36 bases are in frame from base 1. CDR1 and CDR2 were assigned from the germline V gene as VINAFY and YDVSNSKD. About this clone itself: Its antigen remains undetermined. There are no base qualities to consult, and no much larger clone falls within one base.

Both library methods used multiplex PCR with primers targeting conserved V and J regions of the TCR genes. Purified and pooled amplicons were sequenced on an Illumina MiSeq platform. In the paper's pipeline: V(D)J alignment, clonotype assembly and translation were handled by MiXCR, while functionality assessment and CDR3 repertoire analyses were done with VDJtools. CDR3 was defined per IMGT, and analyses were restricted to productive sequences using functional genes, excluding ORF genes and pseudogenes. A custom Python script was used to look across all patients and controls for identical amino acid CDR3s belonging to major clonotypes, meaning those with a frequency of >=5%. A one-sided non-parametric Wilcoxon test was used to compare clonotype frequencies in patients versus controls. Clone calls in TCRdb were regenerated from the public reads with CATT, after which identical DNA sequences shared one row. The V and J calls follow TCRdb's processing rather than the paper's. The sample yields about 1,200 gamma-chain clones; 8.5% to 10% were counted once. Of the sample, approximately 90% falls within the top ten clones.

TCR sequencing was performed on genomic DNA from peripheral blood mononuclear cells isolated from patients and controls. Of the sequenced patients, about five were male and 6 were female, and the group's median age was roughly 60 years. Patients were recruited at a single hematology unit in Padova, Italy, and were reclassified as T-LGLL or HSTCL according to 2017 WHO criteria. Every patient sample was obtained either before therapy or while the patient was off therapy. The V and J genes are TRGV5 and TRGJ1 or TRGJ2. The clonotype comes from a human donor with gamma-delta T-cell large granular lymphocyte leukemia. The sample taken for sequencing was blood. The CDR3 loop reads CATWAPYYKKLF. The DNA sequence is TGTGCCACCTGGGCCCCTTATTATAAGAAACTCTTT.